This passage covers 7 T cell receptor beta chains from one sample sequenced in a study of blood T cell repertoires in COVID-19. Libraries were prepared by immunoSEQ multiplex PCR; TCRdb keeps only in-frame clonotypes and omits some of them. The data show roughly 140,000 clones, roughly 82% seen once. Sequences were obtained from peripheral blood. The receptors here all came from a woman aged 45-59 years in a cohort sampled during active or convalescent COVID-19.

This chain connects TRBV9 to TRBJ1-2, with D uncertain. The germline CDR1 and CDR2 sequences are SGDLS and YYNGEE. This CDR3 has 16 amino acids. Between the trimmed V and J ends, which lost 4 bases and 1 base, there was a span of 17 bases. CDR3 nucleotide sequence: TGTGCCAGCAGCCCTAGCCCACCATTTCTTAACTATGGCTACACCTTC. Protein product: CASSPSPPFLNYGYTF.

J is TRBJ1-3 and V is TRBV6-1; D remains unclear. Trimming left V 3 bases short and J 1 base short, with 7 bases between. The CDR3 sequence is 14 residues long. Germline loops: CDR1 MNHNS, CDR2 SASEGT. The CDR3 DNA reads TGTGCCAGCAGTGAGCGGTCTTCTGGAAACACCATATATTTT. Its translation is CASSERSSGNTIYF.

This clone was detected once. The chain recombines TRBV19 with TRBJ1-4, with 11 positions matching TRBD1. The CDR3 is made up of 15 amino acids. The trim removed 6 bases at V and 7 bases at J, leaving 7 bases unmatched. Germline CDR1 reads LNHDA; CDR2 reads SQIVND (reference sequence). CDR3 bases: TGTGCCAGTAGCAGGACCGGGACAGGGGGTGAAAAACTGTTTTTT. This encodes CASSRTGTGGEKLFF.

The chain carries TRBV12-3 or TRBV12-4 and TRBJ1-6; tentative D call: TRBD1 (6 bases). The CDR3 runs to 13 residues. Trimming took 6 bases from V and 8 from J, leaving 11 bases between them. The CDR3 DNA reads TGTGCCAGCAGCCTAGGACAGTATTCACCCCTCCACTTT. It codes for CASSLGQYSPLHF.

The rearrangement links TRBV6-5 to TRBJ1-1; D gene uncertain. The CDR3 covers 13 residues. Germline V lookup: CDR1 MNHEY, CDR2 SVGAGI. Trimming removed 7 bases from V and 3 bases from J, with 12 bases in between. The CDR3 bases are TGTGCCAGCAACCGAGGGTTCGACACTGAAGCTTTCTTT. It is translated as CASNRGFDTEAFF.

V and J are TRBV7-9 and TRBJ2-6; 8 positions match TRBD2. Germline CDR1 and CDR2: SEHNR and FQNEAQ (reference sequence). The length of the CDR3 is 19 residues. After removal of 5 bases from V and 0 bases from J, the junction contained 12 bases not matched to a gene. CDR3 sequence: CASSPGLAGTVSGANVLTF. CDR3 DNA: TGTGCCAGCAGCCCTGGGCTAGCGGGCACGGTCTCTGGGGCCAACGTCCTGACTTTC.

This clone appeared once. The V and J genes are TRBV19 and TRBJ2-1; D possibly corresponds to TRBD1 (5 bases). The ends were cut back, 6 bases at V and 11 bases at J, with 11 bases in the middle. This CDR3 is built from 11 residues. Germline lookup yields CDR1 LNHDA and CDR2 SQIVND (reference sequence). Here the CDR3 DNA reads TGTGCCAGTAGGAGTGGACACCAGCAGTTCTTC. Its translation: CASRSGHQQFF.